This entry lists 31 T cell receptor beta chains sequenced from one sample in a study of cytomegalovirus exposure and HLA in healthy donors (dated by TCRdb to 2016 to 2017). Libraries were prepared through the immunoSEQ multiplex PCR assay. In its TCRdb copy, this immuneACCESS table keeps in-frame sequences only and misses some clones. Where compared with another copy, unresolved V genes explain less than half of these, and the others have no known cause. For this sample the table gives about 330,000 clones, of which around 90% were detected only once. Roughly 1.2% of the sample is in the top ten clones. The sequencing input was PBMCs. These receptors were taken from a woman aged 25 to 39 in good health and CMV-seropositive.

This chain joins TRBV6-5 and TRBJ1-4; D is unclear. The V and J ends lost 2 bases and 11 bases respectively, with 12 bases between them. The CDR3 totals 13 residues. The germline V gene has CDR1 MNHEY and CDR2 SVGAGI. CDR3 DNA: TGTGCCAGCAGTTACGAAGACAATAGTAAACTGTTTTTT. Translation gives CASSYEDNSKLFF.

The table lists this clone with a few counts. This chain joins TRBV29-1 and TRBJ1-2; 12 bases fit TRBD1. This CDR3 region has 14 residues. Germline V gene sequence: CDR1 SQVTM, CDR2 ANQGSEA. After removal of 6 bases from V and 4 bases from J, the junction contained 6 bases not matched to a gene. The CDR3 DNA reads as TGCAGCGTCCGGCCGGGACAGGGGGCCTATGGCTACACCTTC. Translated: CSVRPGQGAYGYTF. Full variable domain (outside the CDR3, taken from reference TRBV29-1 and TRBJ1-2): SAVISQKPSRDICQRGTSLTIQCQVDSQVTMMFWYRQQPGQSLTLIATANQGSEATYESGFVIDKFPISRPNLTFSTLTVSNMSPEDSSIYLCSVRPGQGAYGYTFGSGTRLTVV.

The chain joins TRBV9 to TRBJ2-7, with D tentatively TRBD1 (5 bases). Trimming took 4 bases from V and 0 from J, leaving 11 bases between them. The CDR3 is 14 residues long. Germline V gene sequence: CDR1 SGDLS, CDR2 YYNGEE. The CDR3, as DNA: TGTGCCAGCAGCAACAGGTTGAACTCCTACGAGCAGTACTTC. Translated, it gives CASSNRLNSYEQYF.

This chain links TRBV4-3 with TRBJ2-7, with 11 bases that match TRBD2. This CDR3 has 15 amino acids. Losses at the gene ends were 5 bases for V and 3 bases for J; bases not matched to a gene: 6. Germline V CDR1 and CDR2: LGHNA, YSLEER. In nucleotides, the CDR3 is TGCGCCAGCAGCATACGACTAGCGGGAATCTACGAGCAGTACTTC. Protein product: CASSIRLAGIYEQYF.

This clone was seen once. The chain combines TRBV5-4 with TRBJ2-7; D perhaps matches TRBD2 (5 bases). Trimming took off 4 bases at V and 7 bases at J, with 15 bases between the two ends. Germline V gives CDR1 SGHNT, CDR2 YYREEE (reference sequence). The CDR3 is 13 residues long. CDR3 protein: CASSHHQSGEQYF. The CDR3 DNA reads as TGTGCCAGCAGCCATCATCAGTCGGGAGAGCAGTACTTC.

This clone was recorded once. The chain uses TRBV6-1 and TRBJ2-7; 12 bases are shared with TRBD2. The CDR3 totals 14 residues. The V gene end was trimmed by 6 bases and the J gene end by 2 bases; junction bases not matched to a gene: 2. Germline-derived CDR1 and CDR2 are MNHNS and SASEGT. Here the CDR3 DNA reads TGTGCCAGCAGACGACTAGCGGGAGCCTACGAGCAGTACTTC. Encoded protein: CASRRLAGAYEQYF.

This sequence joins TRBV10-3 and TRBJ2-7, with 7 bases matching TRBD2. J was trimmed by 3 bases and V by 8 bases; bases with no gene match: 1. The CDR3 is 11 residues long. CDR1 and CDR2 (germline): ENHRY, SYGVKD. CDR3 sequence reads: CAIGGGYEQYF. CDR3 DNA sequence: TGTGCCATCGGGGGGGGCTACGAGCAGTACTTC.

The V and J genes are TRBV11-3 and TRBJ2-3, with 10 bases lining up with TRBD2. The CDR3 sequence is 16 residues long. V shed 3 bases and J 0 bases; nucleotides not matched to a gene: 3. CDR1 and CDR2 (germline): SGHNT, YENEEA. CDR3 coding DNA: TGTGCCAGCAGCTTTCAAGCGGGGGGGAGCACAGATACGCAGTATTTT. Translation: CASSFQAGGSTDTQYF.

J is TRBJ2-1 and V is TRBV6-4; the match to TRBD2 covers 8 bases. This CDR3 is built from 16 residues. Germline CDR1 and CDR2: MRHNA and SNTAGT. Unmatched junction bases numbered 8, after V lost 3 bases and J lost 4 bases. In DNA, the CDR3 is TGTGCCAGCAGTGATTCCGGGACTAGAGGGTACAATGAGCAGTTCTTC. Translation: CASSDSGTRGYNEQFF.

The CDR3 sequence is CASSYLRGLVDTQYF. CDR3 DNA sequence: TGTGCCAGCAGTTACTTACGGGGGCTCGTAGATACGCAGTATTTT. V and J are TRBV6-5 and TRBJ2-3; either TRBD1 or TRBD2 may fit D (6 bases each). V was pared by 1 base and J by 5 bases, with 13 bases between. The germline V gene encodes CDR1 MNHEY and CDR2 SVGAGI. The CDR3 extends over 15 amino acids.

In this sample, this clone turned up once. This chain links TRBV9 with TRBJ2-7, with 8 bases aligning to TRBD1. The J segment lost 4 bases and the V segment lost 3 bases, leaving 6 bases of the junction unmatched. The CDR3 covers 14 residues. Germline loops: CDR1 SGDLS, CDR2 YYNGEE. CDR3 nucleotide sequence: TGTGCCAGCAGCGCCCCGGGACAGGATTACGAGCAGTACTTC. Translating gives CASSAPGQDYEQYF.

CDR3 sequence (DNA): TGTGCCAGCAGCTCGAGCGGGGGCTATGTGTCCCAGTACTTC. This translates into CASSSSGGYVSQYF. The chain links TRBV5-6 to TRBJ2-5; 8 bases match TRBD2. There are 14 residues in the CDR3. The trim removed 3 bases at V and 9 bases at J, leaving 10 bases unmatched. Per the germline V gene, CDR1 is SGHDT and CDR2 is YYEEEE.

CDR3 coding DNA: TGTGCCAGTAGTATCCAGACAGGAAACTATGGCTACACCTTC. It translates to CASSIQTGNYGYTF. The genes are TRBV19 and TRBJ1-2; D perhaps matches TRBD1 (6 bases). CDR3 size: 14 residues. Germline CDR1 LNHDA, CDR2 SQIVND (reference sequence). Trimming pared 3 bases from V and 2 bases from J, leaving 10 bases between.

The rearrangement links TRBV29-1 to TRBJ2-3, with D unresolved. Trimming shortened V by 2 bases and J by 4 bases, and 4 bases separated the two germline ends. There are 11 residues in the CDR3. The germline gives CDR1 SQVTM, CDR2 ANQGSEA. CDR3 sequence reads: CSVELSDTQYF. CDR3 nucleotides: TGCAGCGTTGAATTATCAGATACGCAGTATTTT.

In this sample, this clone turned up once. The rearrangement links TRBV7-9 to TRBJ2-7; either TRBD1 or TRBD2 may fit D (5 bases each). This CDR3 has 14 amino acids. Trimming shortened V by 5 bases and J by 2 bases, and 13 bases separated the two germline ends. Germline V gene data show CDR1 as SEHNR and CDR2 as FQNEAQ (reference sequence). The CDR3 spells CASSNRDGTYEQYF. The CDR3 DNA sequence: TGTGCCAGCAGCAACCGGGACGGGACCTACGAGCAGTACTTC.

The J gene is TRBJ2-1, the V gene TRBV6-5; D is undetermined. The CDR3 is made up of 13 amino acids. Trimming pared 5 bases from V and 6 bases from J, leaving 11 bases between. CDR1 MNHEY and CDR2 SVGAGI come from the germline V gene. The CDR3 DNA reads TGTGCCAGCAGTCCCCGCAGGTCCAATGAGCAGTTCTTC. The encoded protein is CASSPRRSNEQFF.

The chain is built from TRBV4-2 and TRBJ1-1; 8 bases are shared with TRBD1. Germline V lookup: CDR1 LGHNA, CDR2 YNFKEQ. This CDR3 spans 15 amino acids. V trimming: 3 bases; J trimming: 2 bases; junction bases outside the gene matches: 5. CDR3 sequence (DNA): TGTGCCAGCAGCCACCACGGACAGGGCAACACTGAAGCTTTCTTT. As protein: CASSHHGQGNTEAFF.

The V and J genes are TRBV5-1 and TRBJ2-1; D is ambiguous. The CDR3 extends over 15 amino acids. Germline V gene sequence: CDR1 SGHRS, CDR2 YFSETQ. Trimming left V 0 bases short and J 0 bases short, with 7 bases between. The CDR3 DNA sequence: TGCGCCAGCAGCTTGGCCCCGAGCTCCTACAATGAGCAGTTCTTC. It codes for CASSLAPSSYNEQFF.

The V gene is TRBV15, the J gene TRBJ2-7, with TRBD2 identical over 14 bases. The CDR3 totals 18 residues. Germline V gene lookup returns CDR1 LNHNV and CDR2 YYDKDF (reference sequence). The ends lost 2 bases at V and 6 bases at J; junction bases unmatched: 12. The DNA for the CDR3 is TGTGCCACCAGCAGACCCGCCGGGACTAGCGGGAGTCCCATCGAGCAGTACTTC. This gives the protein CATSRPAGTSGSPIEQYF.

The V gene is TRBV30, the J gene TRBJ2-2; 9 positions agree with TRBD1. In germline, CDR1 is GTSNPN, CDR2 SVGIG (reference sequence). The V segment lost 3 bases and the J segment 0 bases; nucleotides outside the gene matches: 2. CDR3 length: 15 amino acids. CDR3 in DNA: TGTGCCTGGAGCGGGACAGGGCCGAACACCGGGGAGCTGTTTTTT. Amino acids: CAWSGTGPNTGELFF. The entire variable domain, with the rest obtained from reference TRBV30 and TRBJ2-2, is as follows: SQTIHQWPATLVQPVGSPLSLECTVEGTSNPNLYWYRQAAGRGLQLLFYSVGIGQISSEVPQNLSASRPQDRQFILSSKKLLLSDSGFYLCAWSGTGPNTGELFFGEGSRLTVL.

The chain couples TRBV9 to TRBJ2-6; 8 bases are a match to TRBD1. Per the germline V gene, CDR1 is SGDLS and CDR2 is YYNGEE. Germline trimming cut 3 bases from V and 1 base from J; bases unmatched to any gene: 0. The CDR3 sequence is 15 residues long. The CDR3 DNA is TGTGCCAGCAGCGGACAGGGGTCTGGGGCCAACGTCCTGACTTTC. Protein product: CASSGQGSGANVLTF.

A few counts support this clone. One end of the junction does not line up with germline, which may come from a read error. This chain links TRBV7-9 with TRBJ2-5, with 10 nucleotides matching TRBD2. CDR3 size: 14 residues. Looked up from germline, CDR1 is SEHNR and CDR2 is FQNEAQ (reference sequence). CDR3 nucleotide sequence: TGTGCCAGCAGCCTAGCGGGGGCAATGGGGACCCAGTACTTC. This codes for CASSLAGAMGTQYF. Together with reference TRBV7-9 and TRBJ2-5, the CDR3 gives the full variable domain: DTGVSQNPRHKITKRGQNVTFRCDPISEHNRLYWYRQTLGQGPEFLTYFQNEAQLEKSRLLSDRFSAERPKGSFSTLEIQRTEQGDSAMYLCASSLAGAMGTQYFGPGTRLLVL.

The rearrangement uses TRBV9 and TRBJ2-7, with D perhaps matching TRBD1 (5 bases). Germline V gene data show CDR1 as SGDLS and CDR2 as YYNGEE. CDR3 length: 15 amino acids. The V end was cut by 2 bases, the J end by 1 base, with 13 bases between. CDR3 DNA: TGTGCCAGCAGCGTGTCTTGGGGCAGTTCCTACGAGCAGTACTTC. Its translation is CASSVSWGSSYEQYF.

The J gene is TRBJ2-7, the V gene TRBV27; D gene uncertain. V lost 3 bases and J lost 3, with 12 bases in between. The CDR3 totals 14 residues. Germline V lookup: CDR1 MNHEY, CDR2 SMNVEV (reference sequence). CDR3 DNA sequence: TGTGCCAGCAGTTTGGTTGGAGATGGCTACGAGCAGTACTTC. Translation gives CASSLVGDGYEQYF.

The J gene is TRBJ1-2, the V gene TRBV15; 9 nucleotides match TRBD1. V dropped 0 bases and J dropped 8; count of bases not matched to a gene: 13. Germline V lookup: CDR1 LNHNV, CDR2 YYDKDF (reference sequence). CDR3 length equals 17 residues. This chain's CDR3 is CATSRDLMGQGFQGYTF. The CDR3, as DNA: TGTGCCACCAGCAGAGATTTGATGGGACAGGGATTTCAGGGCTACACCTTC.

The rearrangement joins TRBV19 to TRBJ1-1; D gene uncertain. Trimming took 1 base from V and 0 from J, leaving 6 bases between them. Germline V gives CDR1 LNHDA, CDR2 SQIVND (reference sequence). The CDR3 sequence is 14 residues long. Written as DNA, the CDR3 is TGTGCCAGTAGTATAGCAATGATGAACACTGAAGCTTTCTTT. This codes for CASSIAMMNTEAFF.

This chain connects TRBV7-2 to TRBJ2-3, with TRBD2 matching over 12 bases. The CDR3 runs to 17 residues. Trimming took 1 base from V and 6 from J; bases not matched to a gene: 8. Looked up from germline, CDR1 is SGHTA and CDR2 is FQGNSA. CDR3 amino acids: CASSLGTSGGLEDTQYF. DNA for the CDR3: TGTGCCAGCAGCTTAGGAACTAGCGGGGGGCTAGAGGATACGCAGTATTTT.

The table lists this clone with a count of one. V and J are TRBV5-1 and TRBJ2-6; 7 bases fit TRBD1. This CDR3 region has 17 residues. Germline-derived CDR1 and CDR2 are SGHRS and YFSETQ. The trim removed 0 bases at V and 2 bases at J, leaving 5 bases unmatched. DNA for the CDR3: TGCGCCAGCAGCTTGGTTAGAGGGGGCACTGGGGCCAACGTCCTGACTTTC. This encodes CASSLVRGGTGANVLTF.

The V gene is TRBV27, the J gene TRBJ2-5, with D hard to call. The assigned J gene may be wrong: the sequence end matches TRBJ2-7 better. The CDR3 covers 16 residues. The germline CDR1 and CDR2 sequences are MNHEY and SMNVEV (reference sequence). This CDR3 reads CASSLFEDLVPYEQYF. CDR3 nucleotides: TGTGCCAGCAGTTTGTTCGAGGACCTCGTTCCCTACGAGCAGTACTTC.

A remark on this clone: The sample carries other DNA sequences with the same CDR3. The genes are TRBV30 and TRBJ2-5; 8 bases are a match to TRBD2. Trimming removed 0 bases from V and 0 bases from J; junction bases left unmatched: 3. Germline CDR1 is GTSNPN and CDR2 is SVGIG (reference sequence). The CDR3 totals 15 residues. In DNA form, the CDR3 reads TGTGCCTGGAGTGTAACGGGAGGGTACCAAGAGACCCAGTACTTC. Translating gives CAWSVTGGYQETQYF.

This clone has a handful of counts. The rearrangement joins TRBV28 to TRBJ2-2; D might be TRBD1 (6 bases). The germline CDR1 and CDR2 sequences are MDHEN and SYDVKM. This CDR3 is built from 16 residues. V lost 10 bases, J lost 3 bases, and 21 bases lay in between. CDR3 coding DNA: TGTGCCACCAGGCCAGCAGGGGCGGAGGACACCGGGGAGCTGTTTTTT. Its protein is CATRPAGAEDTGELFF.